This T cell receptor beta chain is from a study of blood T cell repertoires in COVID-19. Study context: Specimens from acute and convalescent COVID-19 originated in the United States, Italy and Spain. In each case, the material was cDNA or gDNA derived from T cells, B-cell-depleted T cells, or PBMCs.

How the authors handled the data: Using reference gene primer amplification, nucleated cell counts were estimated. Assay used: immunoSEQ multiplex PCR; TCRdb lists only in-frame clones, some missing. Clone size and the V and J calls come from that table; the DNA yielded D and trimming. The sample contains under 200,000 clones, about 88% of which appear only once. The CDR3 has 13 amino acids. Germline CDR1 is MGHRA and CDR2 is YSYEKL. V lost 3 bases, J lost 7 bases, and 13 bases lay in between. Sequencing was performed on peripheral blood. The rearrangement links TRBV4-1 to TRBJ2-7; possibly TRBD1 for D (8 bases). This TCR was sampled from a man in his late teens or twenties with acute or convalescent COVID-19. The CDR3 sequence: CASSQLQGGEQYF. The CDR3 nucleotides are TGCGCCAGCAGCCAGCTACAGGGGGGGGAGCAGTACTTC.